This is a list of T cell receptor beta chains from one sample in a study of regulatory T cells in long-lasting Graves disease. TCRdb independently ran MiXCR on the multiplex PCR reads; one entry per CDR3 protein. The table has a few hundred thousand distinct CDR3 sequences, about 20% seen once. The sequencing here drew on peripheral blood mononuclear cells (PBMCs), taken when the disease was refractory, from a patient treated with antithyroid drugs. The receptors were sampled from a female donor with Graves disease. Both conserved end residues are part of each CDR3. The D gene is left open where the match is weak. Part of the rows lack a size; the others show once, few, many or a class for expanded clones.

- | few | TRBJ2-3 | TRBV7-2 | TGTGCCAGCAGCTTCATTCAGGAGGGGGGGGATACGCAGTATTTT | CASSFIQEGGDTQYF
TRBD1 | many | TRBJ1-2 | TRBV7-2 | TGTGCCAGCAGCCCCCAGGGGGCGCGGGGCTACACCTTC | CASSPQGARGYTF
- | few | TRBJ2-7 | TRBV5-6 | TGTGCCAGCAGCTCTTCAGGGACATATTACTACGAGCAGTACTTC | CASSSSGTYYYEQYF
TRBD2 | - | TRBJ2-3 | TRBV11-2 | TGTGCCAGCAGCATGGGGACTAGCGGGGGGGATACGCAGTATTTT | CASSMGTSGGDTQYF
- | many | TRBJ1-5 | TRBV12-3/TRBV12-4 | TGTGCCAGCAGTTTCTCATACGGGGCGATGCAGCCCCAGCATTTT | CASSFSYGAMQPQHF
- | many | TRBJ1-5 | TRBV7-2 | TGTGCCAGCACATCCCAAGGGGGGACCCAGCATTTT | CASTSQGGTQHF
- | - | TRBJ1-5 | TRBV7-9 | TGTGCCAGCAGCGCGACAGAGGGCAATCAGCCCCAGCATTTT | CASSATEGNQPQHF
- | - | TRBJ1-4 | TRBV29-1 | TGCAGCGCCTTACAGGGTACTAATGAAAAACTGTTTTTT | CSALQGTNEKLFF
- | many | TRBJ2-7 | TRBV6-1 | TGTGCCAGCAGTCACGGGACGAGGAGCTCCTACGAGCAGTACTTC | CASSHGTRSSYEQYF
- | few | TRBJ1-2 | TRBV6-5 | TGTGCCAGCAGTTACTTGGGCCCAAGTATAGATGGCTACACCTTC | CASSYLGPSIDGYTF
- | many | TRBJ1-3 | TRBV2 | TGTGCCAGCAGTGGCGGACACTCTGGAAACACCATATATTTT | CASSGGHSGNTIYF
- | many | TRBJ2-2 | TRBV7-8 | TGTGCCAGCAGCTTTCGACAGCTCACGGGGGAGCTGTTTTTT | CASSFRQLTGELFF
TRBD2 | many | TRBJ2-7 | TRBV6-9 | TGTGCCAGCAGTTCATTAGCGGGGGGACGCTACGAGCAGTACTTC | CASSSLAGGRYEQYF
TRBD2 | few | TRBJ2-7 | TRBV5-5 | TGTGCCAGCAGCTTGTGGCTAGCGGGCTCCTACGAGCAGTACTTC | CASSLWLAGSYEQYF
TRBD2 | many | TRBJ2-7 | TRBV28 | TGTGCCAGCACTGCGGCTAGCGGGGGGCCCGTCTACGAGCAGTACTTC | CASTAASGGPVYEQYF